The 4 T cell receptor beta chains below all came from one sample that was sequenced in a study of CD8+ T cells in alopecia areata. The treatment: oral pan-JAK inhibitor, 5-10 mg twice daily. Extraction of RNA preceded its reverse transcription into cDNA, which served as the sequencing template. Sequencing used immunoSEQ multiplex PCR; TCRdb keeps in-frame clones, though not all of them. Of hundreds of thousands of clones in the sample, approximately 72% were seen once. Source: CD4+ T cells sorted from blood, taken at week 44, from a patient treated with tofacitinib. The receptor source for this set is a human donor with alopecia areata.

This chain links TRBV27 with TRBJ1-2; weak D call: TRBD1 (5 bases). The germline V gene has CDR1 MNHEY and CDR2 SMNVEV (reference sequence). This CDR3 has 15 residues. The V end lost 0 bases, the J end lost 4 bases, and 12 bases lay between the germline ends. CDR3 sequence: CASSLSVAGSYGYTF. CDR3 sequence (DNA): TGTGCCAGCAGTTTATCGGTGGCAGGGAGCTATGGCTACACCTTC.

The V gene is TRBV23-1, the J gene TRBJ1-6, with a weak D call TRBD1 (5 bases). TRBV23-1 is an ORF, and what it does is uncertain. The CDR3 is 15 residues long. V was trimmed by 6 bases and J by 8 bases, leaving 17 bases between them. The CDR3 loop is CASSPTGKGYSPLHF. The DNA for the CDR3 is TGCGCCAGCAGCCCTACGGGAAAGGGGTATTCACCCCTCCACTTT.

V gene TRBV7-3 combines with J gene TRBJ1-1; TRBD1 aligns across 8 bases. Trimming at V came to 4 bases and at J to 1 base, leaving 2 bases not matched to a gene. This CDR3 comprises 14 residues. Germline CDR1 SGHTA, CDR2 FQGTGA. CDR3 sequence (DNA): TGTGCCAGCAGCTCCCAGGGGGCGAACACTGAAGCTTTCTTT. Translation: CASSSQGANTEAFF.

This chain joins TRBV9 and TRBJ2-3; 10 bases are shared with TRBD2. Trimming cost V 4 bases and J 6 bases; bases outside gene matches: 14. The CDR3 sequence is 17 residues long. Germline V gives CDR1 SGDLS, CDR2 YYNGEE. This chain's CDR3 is CASSKQASGGAWDTQYF. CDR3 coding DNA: TGTGCCAGCAGCAAACAAGCCAGCGGGGGGGCTTGGGATACGCAGTATTTT.